The next 5 T cell receptor beta chains were all read from a single sample in a study of T cells in Graves' hyperthyroidism and ophthalmopathy. Amplified TCR beta CDR3 regions came from RNA transcripts. The TCR CDR3 first-round RT-PCR relied on the HTBI primer set. Using its own MiXCR run on the multiplex PCR reads, TCRdb lists one record per CDR3 protein. The sample records 400,000 to 450,000 distinct CDR3 sequences, 14% to 15% being singletons. The sequenced material came from blood. The origin of the receptors is a man aged 18-30 years with Graves' ophthalmopathy.

There are a few counts of this clonotype. This sequence joins TRBV6-1 and TRBJ2-3, with TRBD2 matching over 12 bases. With V trimmed by 5 bases and J by 3 bases, 3 bases remained unmatched. Looked up from germline, CDR1 is MNHNS and CDR2 is SASEGT. CDR3 length equals 15 residues. CDR3 in DNA: TGTGCCAGCAGTTCTAGCGGGGGGGGAACAGATACGCAGTATTTT. This encodes CASSSSGGGTDTQYF.

This clonotype came up many times. The chain links TRBV30 to TRBJ1-1; D gene unclear. The CDR3 covers 13 residues. Trimming left V 0 bases short and J 8 bases short, with 13 bases between. The germline V gene has CDR1 GTSNPN and CDR2 SVGIG (reference sequence). CDR3 sequence: CAWSVIRSGEAFF. As DNA, the CDR3 is TGTGCCTGGAGTGTAATTCGGTCTGGGGAAGCTTTCTTT. Looking up the rest from reference TRBV30 and TRBJ1-1 gives the full variable domain: SQTIHQWPATLVQPVGSPLSLECTVEGTSNPNLYWYRQAAGRGLQLLFYSVGIGQISSEVPQNLSASRPQDRQFILSSKKLLLSDSGFYLCAWSVIRSGEAFFGQGTRLTVV.

In this sample, this clonotype turned up many times. The chain is built from TRBV11-2 and TRBJ1-1; 7 nucleotides align to TRBD1. J was trimmed by 2 bases and V by 2 bases; bases with no gene match: 11. The CDR3 length is 17 residues. CDR1 is SGHAT and CDR2 is FQNNGV in the germline V gene. This chain's CDR3 is CASSLYGYGTANTEAFF. The CDR3 DNA sequence: TGTGCCAGCAGCTTATATGGGTATGGGACAGCAAACACTGAAGCTTTCTTT.

This clonotype occurred many times. J is TRBJ2-7 and V is TRBV5-1, with TRBD2 identical over 12 bases. Per the germline V gene, CDR1 is SGHRS and CDR2 is YFSETQ. The CDR3 runs 15 residues. Trimming removed 6 bases from V and 2 bases from J; junction bases left unmatched: 6. The CDR3, as DNA: TGCGCCAGCAACTCTGGACTAGCGGGACCCTACGAGCAGTACTTC. Encoded protein: CASNSGLAGPYEQYF.

This clonotype came up many times. The rearrangement joins TRBV6-1 to TRBJ1-5; 7 positions match TRBD1. The V gene's germline CDR1 is MNHNS and CDR2 SASEGT. V trimming: 6 bases; J trimming: 0 bases; junction bases outside the gene matches: 5. The CDR3 loop spans 15 amino acids. CDR3 sequence: CASSGDRYSNQPQHF. In DNA, the CDR3 is TGTGCCAGCAGCGGGGACAGATATAGCAATCAGCCCCAGCATTTT.